Here is one T cell receptor beta chain with its context. What it binds is unknown. Exclusion applied to patients with autoimmune disease history or systemic immunosuppression. This record comes from a study of OX40 agonist ivuxolimab in advanced cancers. Data came from immunoSEQ multiplex PCR; TCRdb stores just in-frame clones and leaves some out. The sample records about 56,000 clones, around 91% being singletons. Study results and caveats: CD8+ T cells were the subset that, on average, had more expanded clones than CD4+.

The ends were cut back, 3 bases at V and 4 bases at J, with 5 bases in the middle. The CDR3 covers 12 residues. Per the germline V gene, CDR1 is MDHEN and CDR2 is SYDVKM. V usage is TRBV28 and J usage is TRBJ2-3; no clear D gene. This receptor was obtained from an adult with an advanced solid tumor such as melanoma, head and neck, liver or kidney cancer. The source was CD4+ or CD8+ T cells sorted from blood, collected in a trial of the OX40 agonist ivuxolimab. As DNA, the CDR3 is TGTGCCAGCAGTTTTGGGCCAGATACGCAGTATTTT. As protein: CASSFGPDTQYF.